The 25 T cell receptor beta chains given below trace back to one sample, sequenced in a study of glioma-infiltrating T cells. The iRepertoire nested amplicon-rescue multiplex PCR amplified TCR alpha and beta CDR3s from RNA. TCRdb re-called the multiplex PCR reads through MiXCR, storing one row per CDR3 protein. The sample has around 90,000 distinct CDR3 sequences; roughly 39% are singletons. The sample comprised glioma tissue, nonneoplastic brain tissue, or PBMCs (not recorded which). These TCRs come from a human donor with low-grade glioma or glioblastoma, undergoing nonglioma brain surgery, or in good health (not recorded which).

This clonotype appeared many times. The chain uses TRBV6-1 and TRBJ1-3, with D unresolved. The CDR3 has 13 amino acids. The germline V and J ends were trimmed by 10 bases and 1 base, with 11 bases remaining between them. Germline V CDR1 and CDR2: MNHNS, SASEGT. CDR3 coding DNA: TGTGCCACCGTGCACAGTTCTGGAAACACCATATATTTT. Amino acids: CATVHSSGNTIYF.

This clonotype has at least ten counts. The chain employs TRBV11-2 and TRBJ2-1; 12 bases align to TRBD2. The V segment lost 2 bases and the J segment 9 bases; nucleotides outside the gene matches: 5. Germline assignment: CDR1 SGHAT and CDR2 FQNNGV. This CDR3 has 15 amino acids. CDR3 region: CASSLLASGRAEQFF. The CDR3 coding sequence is TGTGCCAGCAGCTTATTGGCTAGCGGGAGGGCTGAGCAGTTCTTC.

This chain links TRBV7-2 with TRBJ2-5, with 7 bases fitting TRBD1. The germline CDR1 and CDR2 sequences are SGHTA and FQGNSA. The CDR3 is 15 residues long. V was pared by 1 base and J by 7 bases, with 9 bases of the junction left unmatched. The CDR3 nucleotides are TGTGCCAGCAGCTTAGGGAAGGGGGCCGTAGGGACCCAGTACTTC. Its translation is CASSLGKGAVGTQYF. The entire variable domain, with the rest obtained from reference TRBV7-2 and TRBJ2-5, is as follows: GAGVSQSPSNKVTEKGKDVELRCDPISGHTALYWYRQSLGQGLEFLIYFQGNSAPDKSGLPSDRFSAERTGGSVSTLTIQRTQQEDSAVYLCASSLGKGAVGTQYFGPGTRLLVL.

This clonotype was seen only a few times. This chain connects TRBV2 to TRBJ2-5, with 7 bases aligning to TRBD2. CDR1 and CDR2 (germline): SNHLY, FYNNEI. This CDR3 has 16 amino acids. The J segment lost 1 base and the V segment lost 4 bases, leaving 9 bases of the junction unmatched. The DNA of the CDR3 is TGTGCCAGCAGTGTCCTGGGGGGGACCGCCCAAGAGACCCAGTACTTC. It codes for CASSVLGGTAQETQYF.

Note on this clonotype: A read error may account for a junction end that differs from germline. The CDR3 region has the DNA TGCAGTGCCAGAATAGCGGGGCAGGCCACCGGGCAGCTGTTTTTT. This encodes CSARIAGQATGQLFF. The J gene is TRBJ2-2, the V gene TRBV20-1; 8 nucleotides line up with TRBD2. Germline CDR1 DFQATT, CDR2 SNEGSKA (reference sequence). The CDR3 sequence is 15 residues long.

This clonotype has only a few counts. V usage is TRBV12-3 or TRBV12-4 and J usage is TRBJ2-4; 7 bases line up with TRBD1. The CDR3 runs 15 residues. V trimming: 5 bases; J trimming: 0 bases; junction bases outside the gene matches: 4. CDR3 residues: CASSPRQGAKNIQYF. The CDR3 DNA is TGTGCCAGCAGTCCGAGACAGGGAGCCAAAAACATTCAGTACTTC.

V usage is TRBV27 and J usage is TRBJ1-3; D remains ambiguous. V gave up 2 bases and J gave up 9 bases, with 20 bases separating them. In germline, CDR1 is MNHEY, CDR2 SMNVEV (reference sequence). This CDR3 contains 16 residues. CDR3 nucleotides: TGTGCCAGCAGTTTAGATTGGGCAAGCTCTGGAGGCACCATATATTTT. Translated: CASSLDWASSGGTIYF.

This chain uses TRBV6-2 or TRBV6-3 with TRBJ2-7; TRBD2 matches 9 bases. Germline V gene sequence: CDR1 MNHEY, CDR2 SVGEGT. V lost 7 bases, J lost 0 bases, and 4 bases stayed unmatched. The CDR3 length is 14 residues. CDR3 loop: CASKQREVSYEQYF. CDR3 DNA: TGTGCCAGCAAACAGCGGGAGGTCTCCTACGAGCAGTACTTC.

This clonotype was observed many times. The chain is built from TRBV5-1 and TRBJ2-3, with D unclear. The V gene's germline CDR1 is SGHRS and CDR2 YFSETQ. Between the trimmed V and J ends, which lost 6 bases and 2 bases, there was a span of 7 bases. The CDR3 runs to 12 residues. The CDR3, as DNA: TGCGCCAGCAAATGGGACACAGATACGCAGTATTTT. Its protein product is CASKWDTDTQYF.

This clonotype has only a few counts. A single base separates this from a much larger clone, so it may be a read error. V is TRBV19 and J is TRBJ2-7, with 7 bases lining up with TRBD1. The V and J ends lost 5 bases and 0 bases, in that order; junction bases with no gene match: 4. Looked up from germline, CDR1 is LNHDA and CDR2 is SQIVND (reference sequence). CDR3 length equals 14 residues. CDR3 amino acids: CASSVNRGSYEQYF. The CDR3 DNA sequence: TGTGCCAGTAGTGTAAACAGGGGCTCCTACGAGCAGTACTTC.

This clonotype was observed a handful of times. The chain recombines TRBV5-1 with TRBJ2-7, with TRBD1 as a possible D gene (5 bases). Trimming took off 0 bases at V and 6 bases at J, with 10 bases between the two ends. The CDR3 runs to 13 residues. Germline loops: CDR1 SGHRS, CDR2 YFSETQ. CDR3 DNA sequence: TGCGCCAGCAGCTTGGGGGGCAATTCCGAGCAGTACTTC. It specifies CASSLGGNSEQYF.

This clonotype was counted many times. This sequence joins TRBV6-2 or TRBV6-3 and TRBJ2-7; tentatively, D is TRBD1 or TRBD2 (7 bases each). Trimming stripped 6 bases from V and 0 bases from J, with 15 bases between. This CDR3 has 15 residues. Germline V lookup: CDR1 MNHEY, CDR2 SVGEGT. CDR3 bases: TGTGCCAGCAGGGAGGCGGGGGACAGCTCCTACGAGCAGTACTTC. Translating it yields CASREAGDSSYEQYF.

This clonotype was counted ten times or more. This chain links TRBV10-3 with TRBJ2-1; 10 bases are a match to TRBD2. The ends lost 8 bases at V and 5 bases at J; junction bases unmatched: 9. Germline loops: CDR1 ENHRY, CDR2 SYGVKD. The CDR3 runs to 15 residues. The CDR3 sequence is CAIRGLAGVNNEQFF. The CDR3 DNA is TGTGCCATCCGGGGCCTAGCGGGAGTCAACAATGAGCAGTTCTTC.

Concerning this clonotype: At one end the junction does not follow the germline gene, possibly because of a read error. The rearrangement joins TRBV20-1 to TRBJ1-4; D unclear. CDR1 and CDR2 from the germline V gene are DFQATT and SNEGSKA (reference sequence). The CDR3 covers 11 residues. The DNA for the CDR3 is TGCAGTGCTTGGCGTAATGAAAGACTGGTTTTT. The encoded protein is CSAWRNERLVF.

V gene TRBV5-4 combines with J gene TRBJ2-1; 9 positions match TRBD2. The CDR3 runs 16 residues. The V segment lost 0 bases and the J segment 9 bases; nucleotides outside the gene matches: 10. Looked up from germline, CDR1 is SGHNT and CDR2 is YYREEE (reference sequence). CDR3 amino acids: CASSLVVLAGMSEQFF. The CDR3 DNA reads TGTGCCAGCAGCTTGGTGGTCCTAGCGGGGATGAGTGAGCAGTTCTTC.

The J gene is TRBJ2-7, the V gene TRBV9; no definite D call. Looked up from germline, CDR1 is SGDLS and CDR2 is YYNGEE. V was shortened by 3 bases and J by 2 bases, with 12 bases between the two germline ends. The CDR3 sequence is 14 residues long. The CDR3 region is CASSADLGPYEQYF. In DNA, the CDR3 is TGTGCCAGCAGCGCAGACCTGGGCCCCTACGAGCAGTACTTC.

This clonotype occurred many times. The CDR3 loop is CASSTTGGIYEQYF. The CDR3 nucleotides are TGCGCCAGCAGCACAACAGGGGGCATCTACGAGCAGTACTTC. V is TRBV5-1 and J is TRBJ2-7; 9 positions match TRBD1. CDR1 and CDR2 from the germline V gene are SGHRS and YFSETQ. V was pared by 4 bases and J by 3 bases, with 5 bases of the junction left unmatched. CDR3 length: 14 amino acids.

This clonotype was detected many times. In DNA form, the CDR3 reads TGTGCCAGCTCACCAGTCGGGGGGACCAATCAGCCCCAGCATTTT. Protein sequence: CASSPVGGTNQPQHF. This chain links TRBV18 with TRBJ1-5; D is perhaps TRBD1 (5 bases). Trimming cost V 2 bases and J 3 bases, with 11 bases left between them. CDR3 length: 15 amino acids. In germline, CDR1 is KGHSH, CDR2 LQKENI.

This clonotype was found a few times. The CDR3 region has the DNA TGTGCCAGCAGCGACATGATAGCGGGTAGCTCCTACGAGCAGTACTTC. It translates to CASSDMIAGSSYEQYF. The chain recombines TRBV7-9 with TRBJ2-7; 7 bases are a match to TRBD2. After removal of 5 bases from V and 0 bases from J, the junction contained 10 bases not matched to a gene. Germline CDR1 reads SEHNR; CDR2 reads FQNEAQ (reference sequence). CDR3 length equals 16 residues.

The DNA for the CDR3 is TGTGCCATCAGAGATCCAGGGGCGAACACTGAAGCTTTCTTT. This gives the protein CAIRDPGANTEAFF. The chain carries TRBV15 and TRBJ1-1, with D perhaps TRBD1 (6 bases). With 10 bases removed from V and 1 base from J, the gap between germline ends came to 16 bases. The CDR3 length is 14 residues. The germline V gene has CDR1 LNHNV and CDR2 YYDKDF (reference sequence).

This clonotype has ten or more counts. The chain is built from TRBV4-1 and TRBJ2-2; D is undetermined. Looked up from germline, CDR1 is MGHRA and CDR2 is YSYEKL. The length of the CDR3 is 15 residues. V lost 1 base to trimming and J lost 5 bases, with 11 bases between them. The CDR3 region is CASSQANSVTGELFF. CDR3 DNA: TGCGCCAGCAGCCAAGCCAATTCAGTAACCGGGGAGCTGTTTTTT.

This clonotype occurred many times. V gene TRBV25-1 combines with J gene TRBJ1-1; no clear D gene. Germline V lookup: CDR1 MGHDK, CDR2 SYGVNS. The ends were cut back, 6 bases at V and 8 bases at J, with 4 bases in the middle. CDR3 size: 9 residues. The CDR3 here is CASSSEAFF. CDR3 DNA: TGTGCCAGCAGCAGCGAAGCTTTCTTT.

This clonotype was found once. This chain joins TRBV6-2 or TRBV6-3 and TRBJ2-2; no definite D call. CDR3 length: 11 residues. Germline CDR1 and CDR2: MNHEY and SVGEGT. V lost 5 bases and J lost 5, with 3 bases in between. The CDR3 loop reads CASSRTGELFF. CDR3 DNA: TGTGCCAGCAGTAGAACCGGGGAGCTGTTTTTT.

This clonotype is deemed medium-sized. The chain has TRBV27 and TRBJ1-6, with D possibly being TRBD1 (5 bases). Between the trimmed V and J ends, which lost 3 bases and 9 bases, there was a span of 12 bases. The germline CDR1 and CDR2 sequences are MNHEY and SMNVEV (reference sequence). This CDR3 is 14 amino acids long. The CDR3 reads CASSFGGGSSPLHF. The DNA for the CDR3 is TGTGCCAGCAGTTTTGGGGGAGGTAGTTCACCCCTCCACTTT.

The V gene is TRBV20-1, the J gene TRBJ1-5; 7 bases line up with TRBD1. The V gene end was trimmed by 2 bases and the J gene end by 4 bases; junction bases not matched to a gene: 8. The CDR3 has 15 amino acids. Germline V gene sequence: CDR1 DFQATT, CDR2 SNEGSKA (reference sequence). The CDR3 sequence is CSARRSGQHNQPQHF. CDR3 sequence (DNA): TGCAGTGCTAGACGGTCGGGACAGCATAATCAGCCCCAGCATTTT.